The 15 T cell receptor beta chains below were found in one sample sequenced in a study of blood T cell repertoires in COVID-19 (dated by TCRdb to 2018 to 2020). Library creation used the immunoSEQ multiplex PCR assay. As stored in TCRdb, this immuneACCESS dataset retains in-frame rearrangements with V and J assigned. A fraction of the clones does not appear; measured against another copy, unresolved V genes explain less than half of the discrepancy, and the remainder lacks a known reason. This sample holds about 210,000 clones; about 90% were observed only once. Jointly, the top ten make up 1.5% of the sample. Sequencing was carried out using peripheral blood. These receptor sequences come from a man younger than 30 with active or convalescent COVID-19.

This chain connects TRBV5-4 to TRBJ2-3; no reliable D call. Trimming took off 1 base at V and 5 bases at J, with 8 bases between the two ends. CDR3 length: 13 residues. Germline V CDR1 and CDR2: SGHNT, YYREEE (reference sequence). In nucleotides, the CDR3 is TGTGCCAGCAGCTTGACAGCCGAAGATACGCAGTATTTT. Translation gives CASSLTAEDTQYF. Full variable domain (remainder filled in from reference TRBV5-4 and TRBJ2-3): ETGVTQSPTHLIKTRGQQVTLRCSSQSGHNTVSWYQQALGQGPQFIFQYYREEENGRGNFPPRFSGLQFPNYSSELNVNALELDDSALYLCASSLTAEDTQYFGPGTRLTVL.

The rearrangement joins TRBV11-2 to TRBJ1-2; 7 bases match TRBD1. CDR3 length: 14 amino acids. From germline, CDR1 is SGHAT and CDR2 FQNNGV. V dropped 5 bases and J dropped 0; count of bases not matched to a gene: 3. The chain's CDR3 is CASSAGTANYGYTF. As DNA, the CDR3 is TGTGCCAGCAGCGCGGGGACAGCTAACTATGGCTACACCTTC.

This chain connects TRBV7-9 to TRBJ2-7; 13 bases line up with TRBD2. Trimming at V came to 5 bases and at J to 2 bases, leaving 6 bases not matched to a gene. The germline V gene has CDR1 SEHNR and CDR2 FQNEAQ (reference sequence). The CDR3 is made up of 16 amino acids. The CDR3 coding sequence is TGTGCCAGCAGCCCCAGGACTAGCGGGAGAGCCTACGAGCAGTACTTC. Translated, it gives CASSPRTSGRAYEQYF.

The rearrangement uses TRBV2 and TRBJ1-2, with TRBD1 matching over 7 bases. J gave up 5 bases and V 8 bases, and 11 bases lay outside the gene matches. The CDR3 runs to 14 residues. Germline V gene sequence: CDR1 SNHLY, CDR2 FYNNEI. Written as DNA, the CDR3 is TGTGCCAGCGAACCTAACAGGGGTGGTTATGGCTACACCTTC. It is translated as CASEPNRGGYGYTF.

This clone was observed a handful of times. The J gene is TRBJ2-7, the V gene TRBV9; TRBD2 matches at 8 bases. Germline V gives CDR1 SGDLS, CDR2 YYNGEE. Losses at the gene ends were 4 bases for V and 3 bases for J; bases not matched to a gene: 18. The CDR3 totals 18 residues. The CDR3, as DNA: TGTGCCAGCAGCCCAGGGACTAGAGACACCCATGGGGACTACGAGCAGTACTTC. It is translated as CASSPGTRDTHGDYEQYF.

In its sample, this clone was seen once. The chain uses TRBV2 and TRBJ2-7; tentatively, D is TRBD1 (6 bases). The CDR3 has 14 residues. Germline V gene lookup returns CDR1 SNHLY and CDR2 FYNNEI. Trimming left V 8 bases short and J 9 bases short, with 23 bases between. Written as DNA, the CDR3 is TGTGCCAGCCAAAGGGGGAACGGACCCTCGGGGCAGTACTTC. This encodes CASQRGNGPSGQYF. The full variable domain, rest sourced from reference TRBV2 and TRBJ2-7, is EPEVTQTPSHQVTQMGQEVILRCVPISNHLYFYWYRQILGQKVEFLVSFYNNEISEKSEIFDDQFSVERPDGSNFTLKIRSTKLEDSAMYFCASQRGNGPSGQYFGPGTRLTVT.

The rearrangement joins TRBV28 to TRBJ2-1, with D tentatively TRBD1 (5 bases). Germline CDR1 MDHEN, CDR2 SYDVKM. The CDR3 is 15 amino acids. The V end lost 6 bases, the J end lost 0 bases, and 12 bases lay between the germline ends. The CDR3, as DNA: TGTGCCAGCAGATCCCAGGGTATCTCCTACAATGAGCAGTTCTTC. It encodes CASRSQGISYNEQFF.

V is TRBV2 and J is TRBJ1-1; the match to TRBD1 covers 7 bases. CDR3 length: 16 amino acids. Germline CDR1 is SNHLY and CDR2 is FYNNEI. The junction had 11 bases not matched to a gene; V was cut back by 6 bases and J by 1 base. The CDR3 DNA reads TGTGCCAGCAGCCTGGAGGGGGCTGGCGGGAACACTGAAGCTTTCTTT. Its translation: CASSLEGAGGNTEAFF.

The chain combines TRBV5-1 with TRBJ2-7; TRBD2 matches at 12 bases. J gave up 1 base and V 3 bases, and 2 bases lay outside the gene matches. This CDR3 region has 15 residues. Germline loops: CDR1 SGHRS, CDR2 YFSETQ. The CDR3 sequence: CASSSTSGGSYEQYF. DNA of the CDR3: TGCGCCAGCAGCTCGACTAGCGGGGGATCCTACGAGCAGTACTTC.

CDR3 in DNA: TGTGCCAGCAGTGAAGAAAGGCTAGCGGGAGCCAAATACAATGAGCAGTTCTTC. The encoded protein is CASSEERLAGAKYNEQFF. The V gene is TRBV6-1, the J gene TRBJ2-1; 10 bases are a match to TRBD2. The germline gives CDR1 MNHNS, CDR2 SASEGT. V shed 1 base, J shed 4 bases, and the junction held 10 bases outside the gene matches. The CDR3 length is 18 residues.

This clone was seen a few times. The rearrangement uses TRBV3-1 (or the pseudogene TRBV3-2) and TRBJ2-7; TRBD2 matches 16 bases. V lost 3 bases and J lost 5; bases outside the gene matches: 4. The CDR3 covers 16 residues. From germline, CDR1 is LGHDT and CDR2 YNNKEL (reference sequence). DNA for the CDR3: TGTGCCAGCAGCCAGGGACTAGCGGGAGGGCCCCACGAGCAGTACTTC. This codes for CASSQGLAGGPHEQYF.

The rearrangement links TRBV28 to TRBJ1-5; the match to TRBD1 covers 7 bases. The CDR3 is 14 amino acids. V shed 6 bases, J shed 6 bases, and the junction held 8 bases outside the gene matches. Germline-derived CDR1 and CDR2 are MDHEN and SYDVKM. The CDR3 sequence: CASRKQGKGQPQHF. As DNA, the CDR3 is TGTGCCAGCAGGAAACAGGGGAAGGGTCAGCCCCAGCATTTT. The entire variable domain, with the rest obtained from reference TRBV28 and TRBJ1-5, is as follows: DVKVTQSSRYLVKRTGEKVFLECVQDMDHENMFWYRQDPGLGLRLIYFSYDVKMKEKGDIPEGYSVSREKKERFSLILESASTNQTSMYLCASRKQGKGQPQHFGDGTRLSIL.

This chain joins TRBV19 and TRBJ2-1; the match to TRBD2 covers 8 bases. CDR1 and CDR2 from the germline V gene are LNHDA and SQIVND (reference sequence). This CDR3 has 15 amino acids. Trimming removed 6 bases from V and 13 bases from J; junction bases left unmatched: 17. CDR3 DNA: TGTGCCAGTAGCCTGGCGATCGGACTAGCCTTTGAACAGTTCTTC. Its protein product is CASSLAIGLAFEQFF.

The rearrangement uses TRBV10-3 and TRBJ1-3; TRBD1 might be the D (6 bases). This CDR3 has 16 residues. Germline-derived CDR1 and CDR2 are ENHRY and SYGVKD. Trimming pared 2 bases from V and 0 bases from J, leaving 11 bases between. CDR3 protein: CAISEGGHRSGNTIYF. CDR3 in DNA: TGTGCCATCAGTGAGGGGGGACACCGCTCTGGAAACACCATATATTTT.

This clone was recorded only once. This rearrangement joins TRBV5-1 to TRBJ1-6; D unclear. The CDR3 is 15 residues long. V dropped 4 bases and J dropped 7 bases, with 15 bases sitting between them. The germline V gene encodes CDR1 SGHRS and CDR2 YFSETQ. The CDR3 sequence is CASSLEDTRNSPLHF. The CDR3 coding sequence is TGCGCCAGCAGCCTAGAAGATACGCGGAATTCACCCCTCCACTTT.